What follows are 27 T cell receptor beta chains derived from one specimen sequenced in a study of T-cell memory formation after mild COVID-19. MiXCR, run by TCRdb on the 5' RACE reads, gives a single entry per CDR3 protein. Here the sample spans 150,000 to 200,000 distinct CDR3 sequences, roughly 15% being singletons. The specimen sequenced was PBMCs or a T cell subset sorted from them (not recorded which). These receptors were obtained from an adult woman who had mild COVID-19 (a few samples of this study predate the infection). Cell type and time point are not known.

The gene calls are TRBV9 and TRBJ1-5; 7 nucleotides agree with TRBD1. CDR3 size: 14 residues. Looked up from germline, CDR1 is SGDLS and CDR2 is YYNGEE. Trimming took 4 bases from V and 6 from J; bases not matched to a gene: 7. As DNA, the CDR3 is TGTGCCAGCAGCCAGGGGGGGCTCGGTCAGCCCCAGCATTTT. It translates to CASSQGGLGQPQHF. Using reference TRBV9 and TRBJ1-5 for the parts outside the CDR3, the full variable domain is DSGVTQTPKHLITATGQRVTLRCSPRSGDLSVYWYQQSLDQGLQFLIQYYNGEERAKGNILERFSAQQFPDLHSELNLSSLELGDSALYFCASSQGGLGQPQHFGDGTRLSIL.

The sample holds a few counts of this clonotype. J is TRBJ2-2 and V is TRBV7-9; no definite D call. The CDR3 runs to 16 residues. Germline values: CDR1 SEHNR, CDR2 FQNEAQ (reference sequence). V lost 6 bases and J lost 0, with 14 bases in between. This CDR3 reads CASSLESYSNTGELFF. CDR3 nucleotides: TGTGCCAGCAGTTTGGAGAGCTATTCGAACACCGGGGAGCTGTTTTTT.

This clonotype showed up just a few times. The chain recombines TRBV12-3 or TRBV12-4 with TRBJ2-1; D gene uncertain. The CDR3 has 12 residues. V lost 5 bases to trimming and J lost 8 bases, with 10 bases between them. The CDR3 bases are TGTGCCAGCAGTCCTAGGGTCGATGAGCAGTTCTTC. Translated, it gives CASSPRVDEQFF.

This clonotype was detected only a few times. The chain employs TRBV29-1 and TRBJ1-5, with D maybe TRBD1 (5 bases). Trimming took 6 bases from V and 0 from J, leaving 21 bases between them. The CDR3 length is 17 residues. Germline-derived CDR1 and CDR2 are SQVTM and ANQGSEA. CDR3 residues: CSVVTDGGGASNQPQHF. The CDR3 nucleotides read TGCAGCGTCGTTACGGACGGTGGAGGGGCTAGCAATCAGCCCCAGCATTTT.

This clonotype was seen more than once but under ten times. V is TRBV24-1 and J is TRBJ2-7; D is perhaps TRBD1 or TRBD2 (6 bases each). Trimming cost V 3 bases and J 6 bases, with 17 bases left between them. The germline gives CDR1 KGHDR, CDR2 SFDVKD. This CDR3 is 15 amino acids long. CDR3 coding DNA: TGTGCCACCAGTGATCCGCGGGACACCACTCCCGAGCAGTACTTC. It translates to CATSDPRDTTPEQYF.

This clonotype has a handful of counts. The chain couples TRBV24-1 to TRBJ1-2; D is undetermined. The CDR3 totals 13 residues. V was trimmed by 3 bases and J by 4 bases, leaving 8 bases between them. Germline CDR1 KGHDR, CDR2 SFDVKD. The DNA of the CDR3 is TGTGCCACCAGTGATGCCCTGTTCTATGGCTACACCTTC. The encoded protein is CATSDALFYGYTF.

This clonotype was observed a few times. The gene calls are TRBV7-9 and TRBJ2-5; D remains ambiguous. CDR3 length: 13 residues. CDR1 is SEHNR, CDR2 FQNEAQ, per germline (reference sequence). V lost 1 base and J lost 1, with 4 bases in between. The CDR3 region is CASSLEGQETQYF. The CDR3 region has the DNA TGTGCCAGCAGCTTAGAGGGCCAAGAGACCCAGTACTTC. Based on the CDR3 plus reference TRBV7-9 and TRBJ2-5, the full variable domain is DTGVSQNPRHKITKRGQNVTFRCDPISEHNRLYWYRQTLGQGPEFLTYFQNEAQLEKSRLLSDRFSAERPKGSFSTLEIQRTEQGDSAMYLCASSLEGQETQYFGPGTRLLVL.

This clonotype was observed a handful of times. This chain uses TRBV5-1 with TRBJ1-1; 7 nucleotides agree with TRBD1. The CDR3 totals 17 residues. The trim removed 0 bases at V and 2 bases at J, leaving 10 bases unmatched. Germline V gene lookup returns CDR1 SGHRS and CDR2 YFSETQ. This CDR3 is CASSLVGRQGLNTEAFF. Here the CDR3 DNA reads TGCGCCAGCAGCTTGGTAGGGCGACAGGGTTTAAACACTGAAGCTTTCTTT.

The chain uses TRBV30 and TRBJ1-1; D unclear. Trimming shortened V by 4 bases and J by 4 bases, and 10 bases separated the two germline ends. Germline CDR1 reads GTSNPN; CDR2 reads SVGIG (reference sequence). This CDR3 is 12 amino acids long. The CDR3 DNA is TGTGCCTGGAAACGGTCGGCCACTGAAGCTTTCTTT. It codes for CAWKRSATEAFF.

This clonotype was counted ten times or more. The chain links TRBV20-1 to TRBJ2-7; 7 positions agree with TRBD1. CDR1 is DFQATT, CDR2 SNEGSKA, per germline (reference sequence). V was pared by 3 bases and J by 0 bases, with 5 bases of the junction left unmatched. This CDR3 contains 14 residues. CDR3 coding DNA: TGCAGTGCTAGCGGACAGGTCACCTCCTACGAGCAGTACTTC. It yields the protein CSASGQVTSYEQYF.

This clonotype was seen only a few times. The chain uses TRBV30 and TRBJ2-5, with no clear D. Germline CDR1 and CDR2: GTSNPN and SVGIG (reference sequence). CDR3 size: 14 residues. Trimming took off 3 bases at V and 0 bases at J, with 11 bases between the two ends. The CDR3: CAWRWGQYQETQYF. The CDR3 DNA is TGTGCCTGGAGATGGGGTCAATACCAAGAGACCCAGTACTTC.

This clonotype turned up a few times. The chain combines TRBV30 with TRBJ2-7; possible D gene TRBD1, 5 bases. The V gene's germline CDR1 is GTSNPN and CDR2 SVGIG (reference sequence). The CDR3 is 17 residues long. V lost 3 bases and J lost 0, with 21 bases in between. The CDR3 spells CAWSDRPGHSYSYEQYF. CDR3 sequence (DNA): TGTGCCTGGAGCGACCGCCCCGGACACAGCTACTCCTACGAGCAGTACTTC.

J is TRBJ2-1 and V is TRBV7-2; 7 nucleotides agree with TRBD2. The V segment lost 7 bases and the J segment 5 bases; nucleotides outside the gene matches: 11. Germline V gene lookup returns CDR1 SGHTA and CDR2 FQGNSA. The CDR3 has 15 residues. The CDR3 DNA reads TGTGCCAGCATCCCCGGTAGCGGGCCCCACAATGAGCAGTTCTTC. It yields the protein CASIPGSGPHNEQFF.

This clonotype was observed at least ten times. This chain connects TRBV3-1 to TRBJ2-7; 9 bases are a match to TRBD2. Germline-derived CDR1 and CDR2 are LGHDT and YNNKEL (reference sequence). This CDR3 has 14 amino acids. Trimming cost V 7 bases and J 6 bases; bases outside gene matches: 10. CDR3 loop: CASTPASGVFEQYF. CDR3 bases: TGTGCCAGCACCCCCGCTAGCGGGGTTTTCGAGCAGTACTTC.

In DNA form, the CDR3 reads TGTGCCAGCACCGCCCCAGGCTACAGGGCGGGGGTCTACAATGAGCAGTTCTTC. Residues: CASTAPGYRAGVYNEQFF. The chain uses TRBV12-3 or TRBV12-4 and TRBJ2-1; possibly TRBD2 for D (7 bases). This CDR3 is built from 18 residues. Trimming pared 7 bases from V and 3 bases from J, leaving 25 bases between.

This clonotype was observed a handful of times. The J gene is TRBJ1-2, the V gene TRBV7-3; D possibly corresponds to TRBD1 (5 bases). This CDR3 comprises 13 residues. Germline V gene lookup returns CDR1 SGHTA and CDR2 FQGTGA. V lost 3 bases and J 6 bases, leaving 11 bases between the germline ends. CDR3 in DNA: TGTGCCAGCAGCTTCGGCGGGGGGAATGGCTACACCTTC. Its translation is CASSFGGGNGYTF. The full variable domain, its missing parts supplied by reference TRBV7-3 and TRBJ1-2, is GAGVSQTPSNKVTEKGKYVELRCDPISGHTALYWYRQSLGQGPEFLIYFQGTGAADDSGLPNDRFFAVRPEGSVSTLKIQRTERGDSAVYLCASSFGGGNGYTFGSGTRLTVV.

This clonotype came up once. The CDR3 bases are TGCGCCAGCAGCTACGGAGATGGGGGGTATTTGGCAGATACGCAGTATTTT. As protein: CASSYGDGGYLADTQYF. V gene TRBV5-1 combines with J gene TRBJ2-3, with D possibly matching TRBD2 (6 bases). There are 17 residues in the CDR3. Germline CDR1 is SGHRS and CDR2 is YFSETQ. V lost 3 bases, J lost 4 bases, and 21 bases lay in between.

V gene TRBV6-5 combines with J gene TRBJ2-3; TRBD2 agrees at 7 bases. The V segment lost 5 bases and the J segment 2 bases; nucleotides outside the gene matches: 4. Per germline, CDR1 MNHEY and CDR2 SVGAGI. CDR3 length equals 14 residues. The CDR3 here is CASSPGLLTDTQYF. The CDR3 DNA sequence: TGTGCCAGCAGTCCGGGACTACTCACAGATACGCAGTATTTT.

This chain uses TRBV6-5 with TRBJ2-1; 9 bases line up with TRBD2. CDR1 is MNHEY and CDR2 is SVGAGI in the germline V gene. The junction had 4 bases not matched to a gene; V was cut back by 8 bases and J by 2 bases. The CDR3 is made up of 14 amino acids. CDR3 bases: TGTGCCAGCCGGCGGGAGGGCCCCTACAATGAGCAGTTCTTC. This sequence encodes CASRREGPYNEQFF.

This clonotype was seen a handful of times. The chain has TRBV3-1 and TRBJ1-2; D possibly corresponds to TRBD1 (6 bases). Germline assignment: CDR1 LGHDT and CDR2 YNNKEL (reference sequence). Trimming pared 4 bases from V and 4 bases from J, leaving 13 bases between. There are 14 residues in the CDR3. DNA of the CDR3: TGTGCCAGCAGCCCACGGACAGAGCCCTATGGCTACACCTTC. It encodes CASSPRTEPYGYTF.

This clonotype was counted a few times. The V and J genes are TRBV7-3 and TRBJ2-3, with D possibly matching TRBD2 (5 bases). The germline CDR1 and CDR2 sequences are SGHTA and FQGTGA. V was cut by 4 bases and J by 9 bases, with 11 bases left in between. This CDR3 is 12 amino acids long. The CDR3 DNA follows: TGTGCCAGCAGCTCCGACGGGATCACGCAGTATTTT. It encodes CASSSDGITQYF.

This clonotype came up a few times. The chain recombines TRBV5-1 with TRBJ2-1; a possible D gene is TRBD1 (7 bases). CDR3 length: 15 residues. With 2 bases removed from V and 4 bases from J, the gap between germline ends came to 13 bases. CDR1 and CDR2 from the germline V gene are SGHRS and YFSETQ. The CDR3 DNA follows: TGCGCCAGCAGCTTCGGCAGGGGGGAGTACAATGAGCAGTTCTTC. As protein: CASSFGRGEYNEQFF.

This clonotype was seen repeatedly, ten times or more. This chain connects TRBV12-3 or TRBV12-4 to TRBJ2-7, with a weak D call TRBD2 (6 bases). V was shortened by 6 bases and J by 11 bases, with 20 bases between the two germline ends. The CDR3 sequence is 13 residues long. The CDR3 spells CASSPSDFTRKYF. The CDR3 DNA reads TGTGCCAGCAGCCCTAGCGACTTTACCAGAAAGTACTTC.

This clonotype was seen only a few times. The chain is built from TRBV20-1 and TRBJ2-7; the D gene is possibly TRBD2 (6 bases). Germline values: CDR1 DFQATT, CDR2 SNEGSKA (reference sequence). The CDR3 contains 13 residues. Trimming left V 6 bases short and J 0 bases short, with 12 bases between. The CDR3 nucleotides read TGCAGTGCCCCGCGGGGAATCTCCTACGAGCAGTACTTC. Translation gives CSAPRGISYEQYF.

This clonotype is a singleton in its sample. The V gene is TRBV14, the J gene TRBJ2-7; D is ambiguous. CDR1 is SGHDN and CDR2 is FVKESK in the germline V gene. The V end lost 4 bases, the J end lost 2 bases, and 9 bases lay between the germline ends. This CDR3 comprises 13 residues. CDR3 sequence: CASSPGITYEQYF. For the CDR3, the DNA is TGTGCCAGCAGCCCAGGAATCACCTACGAGCAGTACTTC.

This clonotype was recorded a few times. The rearrangement links TRBV5-6 to TRBJ1-5; the D is unclear. CDR1 is SGHDT and CDR2 is YYEEEE in the germline V gene. V lost 0 bases, J lost 0 bases, and 10 bases lay in between. The length of the CDR3 is 16 residues. The CDR3 DNA reads as TGTGCCAGCAGCTTGGGAAGGCTCTATAGCAATCAGCCCCAGCATTTT. Translation: CASSLGRLYSNQPQHF.

The rearrangement joins TRBV5-1 to TRBJ2-7; 9 bases are shared with TRBD1. Germline V CDR1 and CDR2: SGHRS, YFSETQ. The V gene end was trimmed by 4 bases and the J gene end by 2 bases; junction bases not matched to a gene: 7. This CDR3 has 15 amino acids. In nucleotides, the CDR3 is TGCGCCAGCAGCCTACCCGGGACAGGGACCTACGAGCAGTACTTC. Its protein product is CASSLPGTGTYEQYF. Looking up the rest from reference TRBV5-1 and TRBJ2-7 gives the full variable domain: KAGVTQTPRYLIKTRGQQVTLSCSPISGHRSVSWYQQTPGQGLQFLFEYFSETQRNKGNFPGRFSGRQFSNSRSEMNVSTLELGDSALYLCASSLPGTGTYEQYFGPGTRLTVT.